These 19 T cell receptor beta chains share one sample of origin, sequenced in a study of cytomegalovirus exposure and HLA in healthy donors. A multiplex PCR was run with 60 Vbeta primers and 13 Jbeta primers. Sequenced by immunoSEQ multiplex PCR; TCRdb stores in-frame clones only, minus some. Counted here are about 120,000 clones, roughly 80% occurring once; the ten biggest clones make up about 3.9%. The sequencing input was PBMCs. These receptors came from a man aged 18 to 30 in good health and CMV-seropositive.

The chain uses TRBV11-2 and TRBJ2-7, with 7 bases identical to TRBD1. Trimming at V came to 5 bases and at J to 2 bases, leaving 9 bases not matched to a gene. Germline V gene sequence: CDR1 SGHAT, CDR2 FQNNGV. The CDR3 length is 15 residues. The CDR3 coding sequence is TGTGCCAGCAGCCAGACAGGGTCCCCCGCCTACGAGCAGTACTTC. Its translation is CASSQTGSPAYEQYF.

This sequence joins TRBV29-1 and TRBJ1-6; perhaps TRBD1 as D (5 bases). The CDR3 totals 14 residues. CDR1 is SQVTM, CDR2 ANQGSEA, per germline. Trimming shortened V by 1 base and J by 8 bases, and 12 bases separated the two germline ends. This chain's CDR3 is CSVEGWGDDSPLHF. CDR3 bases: TGCAGCGTTGAAGGATGGGGGGATGATTCACCCCTCCACTTT.

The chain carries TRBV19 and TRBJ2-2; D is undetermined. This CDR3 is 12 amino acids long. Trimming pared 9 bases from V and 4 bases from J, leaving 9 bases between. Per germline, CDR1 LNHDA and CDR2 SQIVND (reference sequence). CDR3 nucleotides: TGTGCCAGCCGAGTTCTCACCGGGGAGCTGTTTTTT. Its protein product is CASRVLTGELFF. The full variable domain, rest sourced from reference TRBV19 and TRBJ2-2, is DGGITQSPKYLFRKEGQNVTLSCEQNLNHDAMYWYRQDPGQGLRLIYYSQIVNDFQKGDIAEGYSVSREKKESFPLTVTSAQKNPTAFYLCASRVLTGELFFGEGSRLTVL.

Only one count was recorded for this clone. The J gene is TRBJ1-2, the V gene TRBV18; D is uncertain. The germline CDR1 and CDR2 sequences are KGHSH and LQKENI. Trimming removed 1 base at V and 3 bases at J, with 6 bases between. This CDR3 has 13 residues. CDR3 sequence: CASSPRRYYGYTF. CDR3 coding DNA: TGTGCCAGCTCACCACGGAGGTACTATGGCTACACCTTC.

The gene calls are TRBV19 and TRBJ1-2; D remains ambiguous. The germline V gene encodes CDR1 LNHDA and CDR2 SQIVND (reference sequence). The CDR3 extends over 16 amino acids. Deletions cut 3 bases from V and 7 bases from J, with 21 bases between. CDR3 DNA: TGTGCCAGTAGTATTACCGAGTGGGAGAATTCCGGTGGCTACACCTTC. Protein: CASSITEWENSGGYTF.

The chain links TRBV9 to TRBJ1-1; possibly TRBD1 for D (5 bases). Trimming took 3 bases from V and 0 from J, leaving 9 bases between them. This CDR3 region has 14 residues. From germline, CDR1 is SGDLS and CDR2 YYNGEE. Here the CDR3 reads CASSATDLNTEAFF. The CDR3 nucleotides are TGTGCCAGCAGCGCGACAGATTTGAACACTGAAGCTTTCTTT.

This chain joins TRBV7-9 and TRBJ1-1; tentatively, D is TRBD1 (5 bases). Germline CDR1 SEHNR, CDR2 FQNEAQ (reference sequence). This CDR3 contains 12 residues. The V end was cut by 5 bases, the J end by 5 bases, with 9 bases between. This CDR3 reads CASSHGGTEAFF. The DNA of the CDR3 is TGTGCCAGCAGCCATGGGGGGACTGAAGCTTTCTTT.

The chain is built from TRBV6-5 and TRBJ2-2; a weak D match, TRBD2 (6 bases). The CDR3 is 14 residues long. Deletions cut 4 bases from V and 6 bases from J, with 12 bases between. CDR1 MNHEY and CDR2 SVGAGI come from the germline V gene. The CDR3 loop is CASSFGGAPGELFF. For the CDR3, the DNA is TGTGCCAGCAGTTTCGGGGGAGCTCCCGGGGAGCTGTTTTTT.

As DNA, the CDR3 is TGTGCCAGCAGCTCCGGGAACGGCGGGAGTTTGAAGACCCAGTACTTC. Translation: CASSSGNGGSLKTQYF. The gene calls are TRBV7-2 and TRBJ2-5; the match to TRBD2 covers 7 bases. The CDR3 extends over 16 amino acids. Germline V gene data show CDR1 as SGHTA and CDR2 as FQGNSA. Trimming took 4 bases from V and 6 from J; bases not matched to a gene: 14. Drawing the rest from reference TRBV7-2 and TRBJ2-5, the complete variable domain is GAGVSQSPSNKVTEKGKDVELRCDPISGHTALYWYRQSLGQGLEFLIYFQGNSAPDKSGLPSDRFSAERTGGSVSTLTIQRTQQEDSAVYLCASSSGNGGSLKTQYFGPGTRLLVL.

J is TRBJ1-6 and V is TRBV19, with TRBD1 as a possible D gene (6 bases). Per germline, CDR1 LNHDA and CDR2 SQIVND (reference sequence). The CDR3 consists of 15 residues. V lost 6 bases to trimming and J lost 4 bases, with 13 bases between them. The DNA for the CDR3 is TGTGCCAGTAGATCCCCCACAGGGTATAATTCACCCCTCCACTTT. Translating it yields CASRSPTGYNSPLHF.

The CDR3 nucleotides are TGTGCCAGCAGTTACCTCAGGTTTGGTTACGAGCAGTACTTC. This codes for CASSYLRFGYEQYF. The chain is built from TRBV6-6 and TRBJ2-7; the D is unclear. CDR3 length equals 14 residues. Between the trimmed V and J ends, which lost 2 bases and 4 bases, there was a span of 12 bases. The germline gives CDR1 MNHNY, CDR2 SVGAGI (reference sequence).

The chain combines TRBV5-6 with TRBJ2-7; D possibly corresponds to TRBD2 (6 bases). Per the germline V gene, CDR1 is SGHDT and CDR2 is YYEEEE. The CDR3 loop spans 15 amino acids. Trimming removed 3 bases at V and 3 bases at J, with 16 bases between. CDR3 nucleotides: TGTGCCAGCAGCTGGTCCGGGACTGGACACTACGAGCAGTACTTC. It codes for CASSWSGTGHYEQYF.

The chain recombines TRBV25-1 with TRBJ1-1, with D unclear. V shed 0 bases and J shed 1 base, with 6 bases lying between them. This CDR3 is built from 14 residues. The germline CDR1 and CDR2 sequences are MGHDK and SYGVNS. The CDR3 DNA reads TGTGCCAGCAGTGAATATGGCCAGAACACTGAAGCTTTCTTT. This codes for CASSEYGQNTEAFF.

The CDR3 loop is CASGVYEQYF. The CDR3 region has the DNA TGTGCCAGCGGAGTCTACGAGCAGTACTTC. This chain uses TRBV6-1 with TRBJ2-7; D uncertain. The CDR3 is made up of 10 amino acids. The germline gives CDR1 MNHNS, CDR2 SASEGT. V lost 8 bases, J lost 3 bases, and 5 bases lay in between.

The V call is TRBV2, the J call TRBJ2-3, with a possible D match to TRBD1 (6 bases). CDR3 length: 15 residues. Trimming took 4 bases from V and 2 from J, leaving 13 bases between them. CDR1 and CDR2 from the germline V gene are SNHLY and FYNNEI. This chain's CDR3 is CASSVSPGVTDTQYF. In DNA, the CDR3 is TGTGCCAGCAGTGTGTCCCCAGGGGTCACAGATACGCAGTATTTT.

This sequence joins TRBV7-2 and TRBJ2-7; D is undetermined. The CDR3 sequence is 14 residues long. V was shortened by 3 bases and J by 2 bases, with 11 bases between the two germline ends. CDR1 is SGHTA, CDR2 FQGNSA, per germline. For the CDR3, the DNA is TGTGCCAGCAGCTTCATCCGAACAGCCTACGAGCAGTACTTC. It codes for CASSFIRTAYEQYF.

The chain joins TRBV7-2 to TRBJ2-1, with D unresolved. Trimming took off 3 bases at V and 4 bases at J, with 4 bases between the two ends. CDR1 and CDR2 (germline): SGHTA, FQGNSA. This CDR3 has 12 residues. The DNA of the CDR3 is TGTGCCAGCAGCTTGCAGTACAATGAGCAGTTCTTC. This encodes CASSLQYNEQFF.

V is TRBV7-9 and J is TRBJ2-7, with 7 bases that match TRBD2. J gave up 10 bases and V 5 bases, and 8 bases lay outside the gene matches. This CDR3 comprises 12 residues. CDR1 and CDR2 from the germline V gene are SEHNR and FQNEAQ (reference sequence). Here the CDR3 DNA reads TGTGCCAGCAGCCCGAGCGGGGACCGCCAGTACTTC. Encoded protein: CASSPSGDRQYF.

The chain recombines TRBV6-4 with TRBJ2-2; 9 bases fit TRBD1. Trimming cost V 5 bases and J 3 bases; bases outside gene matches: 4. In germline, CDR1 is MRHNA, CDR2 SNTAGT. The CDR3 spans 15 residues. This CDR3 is CASSPGQGYTGELFF. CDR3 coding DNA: TGTGCCAGCAGTCCGGGACAGGGATACACCGGGGAGCTGTTTTTT.